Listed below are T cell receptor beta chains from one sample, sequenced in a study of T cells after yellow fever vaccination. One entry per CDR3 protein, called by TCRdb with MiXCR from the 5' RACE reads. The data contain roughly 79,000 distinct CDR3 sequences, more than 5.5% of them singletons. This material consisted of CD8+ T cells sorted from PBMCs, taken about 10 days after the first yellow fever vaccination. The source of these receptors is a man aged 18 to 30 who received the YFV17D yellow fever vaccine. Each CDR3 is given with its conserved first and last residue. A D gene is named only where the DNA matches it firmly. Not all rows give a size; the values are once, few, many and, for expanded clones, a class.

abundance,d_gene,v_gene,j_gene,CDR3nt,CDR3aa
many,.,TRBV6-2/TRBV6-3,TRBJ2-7,TGTGCCAGCAGTTCCGACAGCTACGAGCAGTACTTC,CASSSDSYEQYF
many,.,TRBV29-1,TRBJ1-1,TGCAGCGTTTACCCCGAGACAGACCTTAACACTGAAGCTTTCTTT,CSVYPETDLNTEAFF
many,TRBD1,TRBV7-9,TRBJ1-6,TGTGCCAGCAGCTCGAGACAGGGAGGTCATTCACCCCTCCACTTT,CASSSRQGGHSPLHF
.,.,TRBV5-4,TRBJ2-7,TGTGCCAGCAGCTTGTATTACGAGCAGTACTTC,CASSLYYEQYF
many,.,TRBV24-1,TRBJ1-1,TGTGCCACCAGTGATTTAGGGGCTTGGGCTGAAGCTTTCTTT,CATSDLGAWAEAFF
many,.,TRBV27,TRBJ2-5,TGTGCCAGCAGTTTATGGCCGGGCGAACAAGAGACCCAGTACTTC,CASSLWPGEQETQYF
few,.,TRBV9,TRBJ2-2,TGTGCCAGCAGCGCAGGGGACGTTACCGGGGAGCTGTTTTTT,CASSAGDVTGELFF
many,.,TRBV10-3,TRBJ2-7,TGTGCCATCAGTGAGTCCGGTACAGGGCCAAACTACGAGCAGTACTTC,CAISESGTGPNYEQYF
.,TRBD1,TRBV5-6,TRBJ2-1,TGTGCCAGCAGCTTGCAGGGACAGGGCTCCTGGGTGTTCTTC,CASSLQGQGSWVFF
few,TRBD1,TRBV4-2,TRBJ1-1,TGTGCCAGCACCCCTTACGATTACAGGGGCGCCCTAATGAACACTGAAGCTTTCTTT,CASTPYDYRGALMNTEAFF
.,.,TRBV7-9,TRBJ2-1,TGTGCCAGCAGCCAAACGGGCGGTTTGGGTGAGCAGTTCTTC,CASSQTGGLGEQFF
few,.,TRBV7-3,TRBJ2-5,TGTGCCAGCAGCTTAAATCCCGGGGGTCGGGAGACCCAGTACTTC,CASSLNPGGRETQYF
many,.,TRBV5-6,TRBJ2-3,TGTGCCAGCAGCTTGCAGGTAGATACGCAGTATTTT,CASSLQVDTQYF
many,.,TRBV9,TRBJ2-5,TGTGCCAGCAGCGTCGGACAGTTCCTCCAAGAGACCCAGTACTTC,CASSVGQFLQETQYF
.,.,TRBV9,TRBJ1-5,TGTGCCAGCAGCGTAGATGGGGGCGCGTTACAGCCCCAGCATTTT,CASSVDGGALQPQHF
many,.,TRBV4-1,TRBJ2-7,TGCGCCAGCAGCCAAGACAGGTCATCCTACGAGCAGTACTTC,CASSQDRSSYEQYF
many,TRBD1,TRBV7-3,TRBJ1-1,TGTGCCAGCAGCTTAAGGGCAGGGGGTGTTGAAGCTTTCTTT,CASSLRAGGVEAFF
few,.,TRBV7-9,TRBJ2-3,TGTGCCAGCAGCTTAGTCGGGCCATCCCCAGATACGCAGTATTTT,CASSLVGPSPDTQYF
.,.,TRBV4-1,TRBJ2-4,TGCGCCAGCAGCCAAATAGGGGGAGGGGCTCAGGACATTCAGTACTTC,CASSQIGGGAQDIQYF
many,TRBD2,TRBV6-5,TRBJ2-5,TGTGCCAGCAGTTATGGGACTAGCGGGGGATGGGAGACCCAGTACTTC,CASSYGTSGGWETQYF
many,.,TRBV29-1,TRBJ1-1,TGCAGCGTTGGAAGGGGGGGCACTGAAGCTTTCTTT,CSVGRGGTEAFF
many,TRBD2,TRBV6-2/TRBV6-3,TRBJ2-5,TGTGCCAGGAAGACTAGCGGGGGGAATGGAGAGACCCAGTACTTC,CARKTSGGNGETQYF
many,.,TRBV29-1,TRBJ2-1,TGCAGCGTTGTATATGGGGCCTTTTATGGGCAGTTCTTC,CSVVYGAFYGQFF
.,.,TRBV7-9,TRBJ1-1,TGTGCCAGCAGCCCCACGTTGAAGATGAACACTGAAGCTTTCTTT,CASSPTLKMNTEAFF
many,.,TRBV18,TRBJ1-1,TGTGCCAGCTCCCGTGAGGGGGTCCCTGAAGCTTTCTTT,CASSREGVPEAFF
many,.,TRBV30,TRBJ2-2,TGTGCCTGGAGTGTACTCGGTCTCACCGGGGAGCTGTTTTTT,CAWSVLGLTGELFF
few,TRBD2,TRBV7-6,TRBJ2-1,TGTGCCAGCAGCCTAAGCGGGGGGGCCTCTAGTGAGCAGTTCTTC,CASSLSGGASSEQFF
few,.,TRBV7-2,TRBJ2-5,TGTGCCAGCAGCCGTATCCTTAGCGGTGGAGAGACCCAGTACTTC,CASSRILSGGETQYF
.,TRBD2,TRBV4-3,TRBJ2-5,TGCGCCAGCAGCCAAGACACGACTAGCGGGGGCTTCCAAGAGACCCAGTACTTC,CASSQDTTSGGFQETQYF
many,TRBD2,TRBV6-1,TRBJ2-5,TGTGCCAGCAGTGATTTTCCTAGCGGGGGGGCCGTAGAGACCCAGTACTTC,CASSDFPSGGAVETQYF
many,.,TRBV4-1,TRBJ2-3,TGCGCCAGCAGCCAAGAGGCAGGGGCTAGCACAGATACGCAGTATTTT,CASSQEAGASTDTQYF
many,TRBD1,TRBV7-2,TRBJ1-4,TGTGCCAGCAGCTTAGAGGCAGGGGGCATCGGAAAACTGTTTTTT,CASSLEAGGIGKLFF
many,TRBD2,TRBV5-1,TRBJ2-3,TGCGCCAGCAGTAAGCGGGAAGGAGAGACAGATACGCAGTATTTT,CASSKREGETDTQYF
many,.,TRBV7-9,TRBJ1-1,TGTGCCAGCAGCTTAAGGGAACAGGGTCACACTGAAGCTTTCTTT,CASSLREQGHTEAFF
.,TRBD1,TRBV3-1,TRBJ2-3,TGTGCCAGCAGCCTCCGGGACAGGGGCAGCACAGATACGCAGTATTTT,CASSLRDRGSTDTQYF
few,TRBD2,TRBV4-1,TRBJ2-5,TGCGCCAGCAGCCTGGGACTAGCGGGTTTCAAAGAGACCCAGTACTTC,CASSLGLAGFKETQYF
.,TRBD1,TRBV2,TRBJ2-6,TGTGCCATCTTCCGATCCGGGACAGGGATATCTGGGGCCAACGTCCTGACTTTC,CAIFRSGTGISGANVLTF
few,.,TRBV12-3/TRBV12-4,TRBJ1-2,TGTGCCAGCAGTTTACTGGGCAGGGGTCCGGTATATAGTGGCTACACCTTC,CASSLLGRGPVYSGYTF
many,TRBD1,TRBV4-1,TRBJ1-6,TGCGCCAGCAGCCAAGTGGGACAGGGAACCCTCCACTTT,CASSQVGQGTLHF
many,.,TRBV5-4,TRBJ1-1,TGTGCCAGCAGGCGCATAGGGGGACAAAAGAACACTGAAGCTTTCTTT,CASRRIGGQKNTEAFF
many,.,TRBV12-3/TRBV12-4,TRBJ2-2,TGTGCCAGCAGTTTAGGGTTTTCGAACACCGGGGAGCTGTTTTTT,CASSLGFSNTGELFF
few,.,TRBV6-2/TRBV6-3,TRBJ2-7,TGTGCCAGCCCTCCGGACGTGCCACTCGGAAATTACGAGCAGTACTTC,CASPPDVPLGNYEQYF
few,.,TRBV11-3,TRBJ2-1,TGTGCCAGCAGCCTGAATCAGGTATCGAACAATGAGCAGTTCTTC,CASSLNQVSNNEQFF
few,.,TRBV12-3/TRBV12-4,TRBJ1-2,TGTGCCAGCAGTCCAGGGGCCGGGGGCGGCTACACCTTC,CASSPGAGGGYTF
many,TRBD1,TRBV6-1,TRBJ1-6,TGTGCCAGCAGTGAAGATGCCGGGACAGGGAATCCCCTCCACTTT,CASSEDAGTGNPLHF
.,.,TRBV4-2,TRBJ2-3,TGTGCCAGCAGCCAGGGAGAAGGGAGCCTAGCGACAGGAGATACGCAGTATTTT,CASSQGEGSLATGDTQYF
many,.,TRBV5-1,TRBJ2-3,TGCGCCAGCAGCTTGGCCGACGGGGGCGCGAGCACAGATACGCAGTATTTT,CASSLADGGASTDTQYF
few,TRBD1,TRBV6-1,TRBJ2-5,TGTGCCAGCAGTACCACAGGGGGCACGGAAGAGACCCAGTACTTC,CASSTTGGTEETQYF
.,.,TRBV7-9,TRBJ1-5,TGTGCCAGCAGCCCTGGACGACGGAGGGGAGGCAATCAGCCCCAGCATTTT,CASSPGRRRGGNQPQHF
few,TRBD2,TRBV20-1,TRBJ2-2,TGCAGTGCTCCAAGTGAACTAGCGGGGGGTCGGAGCACCGGGGAGCTGTTTTTT,CSAPSELAGGRSTGELFF
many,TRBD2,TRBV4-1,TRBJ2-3,TGCGCCAGCAGCCAAGAGACTAGCGAATTCACAGATACGCAGTATTTT,CASSQETSEFTDTQYF
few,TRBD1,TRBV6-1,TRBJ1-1,TGTGCCAGCAGTGAAGGAGGGACAGGGTGGAGCACTGAAGCTTTCTTT,CASSEGGTGWSTEAFF
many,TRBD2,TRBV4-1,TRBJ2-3,TGCGCCAGCAGCCAAAGGGAACTAGCGCCGGGCACAGATACGCAGTATTTT,CASSQRELAPGTDTQYF